This passage covers 31 T cell receptor beta chains from one sample sequenced in a study of blood T cells in healthy people across ages. A second 7 to 11 cycle PCR used barcoded and J-beta primers. TCRdb analysed the 5' RACE reads with MiXCR anew, one entry per CDR3 protein. Among roughly 1.5 million distinct CDR3 sequences listed, around 40% were seen once. The sequenced material came from blood. These receptors were collected from a woman aged 18-29 years in good health.

V and J are TRBV13 and TRBJ1-6, with 7 bases that match TRBD1. This CDR3 contains 13 residues. After removal of 10 bases from V and 10 bases from J, the junction contained 10 bases not matched to a gene. Germline CDR1 is PRHDT and CDR2 is FYEKMQ (reference sequence). CDR3 sequence reads: CATAGGGISPLHF. DNA for the CDR3: TGTGCCACGGCAGGGGGGGGAATCTCACCCCTCCACTTT.

V and J are TRBV29-1 and TRBJ2-1, with D unclear. The tail of the sequence fits TRBJ2-7 better, so the J call may be wrong. This CDR3 is built from 12 residues. CDR1 SQVTM and CDR2 ANQGSEA come from the germline V gene. The CDR3 reads CSVVETYNEQYF. The DNA of the CDR3 is TGCAGCGTTGTAGAGACCTACAATGAGCAGTACTTC.

This clonotype was counted between two and nine times. The chain joins TRBV6-6 to TRBJ2-7, with 11 positions matching TRBD2. V was clipped by 5 bases and J by 0 bases; unmatched bases: 6. There are 16 residues in the CDR3. Germline CDR1 reads MNHNY; CDR2 reads SVGAGI (reference sequence). The CDR3 DNA follows: TGTGCCAGCAGTAGGTCCGGGACTAGCGGCTCCTACGAGCAGTACTTC. Its protein is CASSRSGTSGSYEQYF.

V and J are TRBV6-1 and TRBJ2-2; D call uncertain. V lost 11 bases and J 0 bases, leaving 10 bases between the germline ends. Germline CDR1 reads MNHNS; CDR2 reads SASEGT. This CDR3 spans 13 amino acids. The CDR3 loop is CAVPAPNTGELFF. For the CDR3, the DNA is TGTGCCGTTCCGGCTCCGAACACCGGGGAGCTGTTTTTT.

This clonotype was seen more than once but under ten times. The chain uses TRBV7-9 and TRBJ2-5, with D possibly TRBD2 on 7 matching bases. The germline CDR1 and CDR2 sequences are SEHNR and FQNEAQ (reference sequence). This CDR3 has 14 residues. V shed 7 bases and J shed 5 bases, with 17 bases lying between them. CDR3 loop: CASNGWGGAETQYF. The CDR3 DNA sequence: TGTGCCAGCAACGGTTGGGGGGGCGCTGAGACCCAGTACTTC.

The J gene is TRBJ1-1, the V gene TRBV20-1; the D gene is possibly TRBD1 (6 bases). Per the germline V gene, CDR1 is DFQATT and CDR2 is SNEGSKA (reference sequence). The CDR3 covers 15 residues. V gave up 1 base and J gave up 1 base, with 13 bases separating them. This chain's CDR3 is CSARAGAVGNTEAFF. In DNA, the CDR3 is TGCAGTGCTAGAGCGGGGGCGGTGGGGAACACTGAAGCTTTCTTT.

This clonotype was observed at least ten times. The rearrangement uses TRBV15 and TRBJ2-3, with TRBD2 matching 7 bases. V shed 5 bases and J 6 bases; nucleotides not matched to a gene: 11. The CDR3 spans 15 residues. Germline CDR1 reads LNHNV; CDR2 reads YYDKDF (reference sequence). The CDR3: CATSDRRESADTQYF. CDR3 sequence (DNA): TGTGCCACCAGCGATCGGCGGGAGTCGGCTGATACGCAGTATTTT. Together with reference TRBV15 and TRBJ2-3, the CDR3 gives the full variable domain: DAMVIQNPRYQVTQFGKPVTLSCSQTLNHNVMYWYQQKSSQAPKLLFHYYDKDFNNEADTPDNFQSRRPNTSFCFLDIRSPGLGDTAMYLCATSDRRESADTQYFGPGTRLTVL.

This rearrangement joins TRBV5-1 to TRBJ2-7; 10 nucleotides line up with TRBD2. Germline V gene sequence: CDR1 SGHRS, CDR2 YFSETQ. CDR3 length: 16 residues. After removal of 7 bases from V and 7 bases from J, the junction contained 17 bases not matched to a gene. The CDR3 protein is CASSQTSGSLYNEQYF. Written as DNA, the CDR3 is TGCGCCAGCTCTCAGACTAGCGGGTCCCTATACAATGAGCAGTACTTC.

This clonotype appeared a single time. An end of the junction differs from the germline gene, which may be a read error. The chain is built from TRBV9 and TRBJ2-4; the D gene is possibly TRBD2 (7 bases). Looked up from germline, CDR1 is SGDLS and CDR2 is YYNGEE. This CDR3 spans 15 amino acids. The CDR3 DNA follows: TGTGCCAGCAGCCCCCCGGGGGGCTCTCCCCACGAGCAGGACTTC. Its translation: CASSPPGGSPHEQDF.

This clonotype was counted a few times. J is TRBJ2-7 and V is TRBV6-5; TRBD1 aligns across 8 bases. The V gene end was trimmed by 5 bases and the J gene end by 3 bases; junction bases not matched to a gene: 6. Germline V gives CDR1 MNHEY, CDR2 SVGAGI. CDR3 length equals 14 residues. The DNA for the CDR3 is TGTGCCAGCAGTCGACAGGGGTGGAACTACGAGCAGTACTTC. Translating gives CASSRQGWNYEQYF.

This chain connects TRBV9 to TRBJ2-3; TRBD2 aligns across 12 bases. V shed 4 bases and J 4 bases; nucleotides not matched to a gene: 7. Germline CDR1 SGDLS, CDR2 YYNGEE. This CDR3 spans 16 amino acids. CDR3 region: CASSPRTSGVADTQYF. The CDR3 DNA reads as TGTGCCAGCAGCCCCCGGACTAGCGGGGTTGCAGATACGCAGTATTTT. Variable domain in full (rest from reference TRBV9 and TRBJ2-3): DSGVTQTPKHLITATGQRVTLRCSPRSGDLSVYWYQQSLDQGLQFLIQYYNGEERAKGNILERFSAQQFPDLHSELNLSSLELGDSALYFCASSPRTSGVADTQYFGPGTRLTVL.

The J gene is TRBJ2-4, the V gene TRBV11-2, with 11 bases matching TRBD2. The J call may be in error: the DNA end matches TRBJ2-7 better. Germline loops: CDR1 SGHAT, CDR2 FQNNGV. The CDR3 contains 16 residues. The CDR3 here is CASSLAPLAGASEQYF. CDR3 nucleotides: TGTGCCAGCAGCTTAGCCCCACTAGCGGGAGCGTCCGAGCAGTACTTC.

The chain employs TRBV12-3 or TRBV12-4 and TRBJ1-4; D call uncertain. This CDR3 spans 14 amino acids. Trimming took 2 bases from V and 3 from J, leaving 7 bases between them. This CDR3 reads CASSLSGSNEKLFF. DNA of the CDR3: TGTGCCAGCAGTTTATCTGGGTCTAATGAAAAACTGTTTTTT.

CDR3 nucleotide sequence: TGTGCCAGCAGCCTTGAGACGGGGCGAGGGCCAGAGACCCAGTACTTC. Its translation is CASSLETGRGPETQYF. V and J are TRBV7-2 and TRBJ2-5; D may match TRBD1 or TRBD2 (5 bases each). Germline CDR1 reads SGHTA; CDR2 reads FQGNSA. V was shortened by 5 bases and J by 4 bases, with 20 bases between the two germline ends. This CDR3 contains 16 residues.

This clonotype was detected a few times. The V call is TRBV7-2, the J call TRBJ1-4, with 9 bases fitting TRBD1. J was trimmed by 6 bases and V by 2 bases; bases with no gene match: 7. This CDR3 has 16 amino acids. Germline-derived CDR1 and CDR2 are SGHTA and FQGNSA. The CDR3 region has the DNA TGTGCCAGCAGCTTACTCCAACAGGGGGCGTATGAAAAACTGTTTTTT. As protein: CASSLLQQGAYEKLFF.

The rearrangement links TRBV4-3 to TRBJ2-5; D is unclear. Trimming removed 0 bases from V and 2 bases from J, with 10 bases in between. This CDR3 is 15 amino acids long. Germline values: CDR1 LGHNA, CDR2 YSLEER. DNA for the CDR3: TGCGCCAGCAGCCAAGACTTTGGAGTACAAGAGACCCAGTACTTC. Amino acid sequence: CASSQDFGVQETQYF.

The gene calls are TRBV20-1 and TRBJ2-4; D remains unclear. Germline-derived CDR1 and CDR2 are DFQATT and SNEGSKA (reference sequence). The CDR3 runs to 14 residues. The germline V and J ends were trimmed by 0 bases and 0 bases, with 6 bases remaining between them. The CDR3: CSARDTLAKNIQYF. The CDR3 bases are TGCAGTGCTAGAGATACCCTAGCCAAAAACATTCAGTACTTC.

V is TRBV5-1 and J is TRBJ1-2; D ambiguous. CDR1 SGHRS and CDR2 YFSETQ come from the germline V gene. This CDR3 has 15 residues. V lost 0 bases, J lost 0 bases, and 9 bases lay in between. CDR3 bases: TGCGCCAGCAGCTTGGGAGGTCGTTCTAACTATGGCTACACCTTC. Residues: CASSLGGRSNYGYTF.

The rearrangement joins TRBV12-3 or TRBV12-4 to TRBJ2-7; D remains ambiguous. The CDR3 length is 14 residues. The V end was cut by 5 bases, the J end by 3 bases, with 14 bases between. The CDR3, as DNA: TGTGCCAGCAGTCCCACGGGTTGGCTCTACGAGCAGTACTTC. Encoded protein: CASSPTGWLYEQYF.

This chain uses TRBV7-2 with TRBJ2-7; TRBD2 is a possible D gene (6 bases). This CDR3 comprises 15 residues. V was pared by 5 bases and J by 7 bases, with 21 bases between. CDR1 is SGHTA and CDR2 is FQGNSA in the germline V gene. The CDR3 sequence: CASSGGASSYNEQYF. For the CDR3, the DNA is TGTGCCAGCAGCGGCGGGGCGAGCTCCTACAATGAGCAGTACTTC.

The rearrangement joins TRBV6-5 to TRBJ2-1, with D unresolved. V was pared by 8 bases and J by 9 bases, with 11 bases between. The V gene's germline CDR1 is MNHEY and CDR2 SVGAGI. This CDR3 region has 11 residues. The DNA for the CDR3 is TGTGCCAGCTCCCCTGGGATTGAGCAGTTCTTC. As protein: CASSPGIEQFF.

J is TRBJ2-7 and V is TRBV4-3; D is perhaps TRBD1 (6 bases). Germline CDR1 is LGHNA and CDR2 is YSLEER. Trimming removed 1 base at V and 10 bases at J, with 14 bases between. The CDR3 has 13 residues. The CDR3 region is CASSQGGRGTQYF. Here the CDR3 DNA reads TGCGCCAGCAGCCAAGGGGGCAGGGGTACCCAGTACTTC.

The genes are TRBV5-1 and TRBJ1-2; D gene uncertain. V was shortened by 3 bases and J by 2 bases, with 11 bases between the two germline ends. Germline V CDR1 and CDR2: SGHRS, YFSETQ. The CDR3 length is 14 residues. For the CDR3, the DNA is TGCGCCAGCAGCTCCGGACGGATAAACTATGGCTACACCTTC. Amino acid sequence: CASSSGRINYGYTF.

This chain links TRBV2 with TRBJ2-4, with 12 bases fitting TRBD2. The end of the DNA is better explained by TRBJ2-7, so the J call may be wrong. The CDR3 sequence is 19 residues long. The germline gives CDR1 SNHLY, CDR2 FYNNEI. The CDR3 reads CASRGTSGRWPRTSYEQYF. The DNA for the CDR3 is TGTGCCAGCAGAGGAACTAGCGGGAGGTGGCCCCGAACCTCTTACGAGCAGTACTTC.

There are a few counts of this clonotype. The chain joins TRBV5-1 to TRBJ2-5; the D call may be TRBD1 or TRBD2 (6 bases each). The CDR3 length is 13 residues. Looked up from germline, CDR1 is SGHRS and CDR2 is YFSETQ. Deletions cut 7 bases from V and 4 bases from J, with 14 bases between. Here the CDR3 reads CASSPPGAETQYF. The DNA for the CDR3 is TGCGCCAGCTCGCCCCCGGGGGCAGAGACCCAGTACTTC. Full variable domain (rest looked up from reference TRBV5-1 and TRBJ2-5): KAGVTQTPRYLIKTRGQQVTLSCSPISGHRSVSWYQQTPGQGLQFLFEYFSETQRNKGNFPGRFSGRQFSNSRSEMNVSTLELGDSALYLCASSPPGAETQYFGPGTRLLVL.

The chain joins TRBV20-1 to TRBJ2-1, with D possibly matching TRBD2 (6 bases). Between the trimmed V and J ends, which lost 2 bases and 2 bases, there was a span of 16 bases. CDR3 length: 16 residues. Germline V gives CDR1 DFQATT, CDR2 SNEGSKA (reference sequence). Written as DNA, the CDR3 is TGCAGTGCTAGAAAGTCGGACGAGCGGGCCTACAATGAGCAGTTCTTC. Residues: CSARKSDERAYNEQFF.

This clonotype was seen a single time. One end of the junction varies from germline; a read error may be responsible. The chain links TRBV7-9 to TRBJ2-2, with D uncertain. Looked up from germline, CDR1 is SEHNR and CDR2 is FQNEAQ (reference sequence). The CDR3 spans 12 residues. This CDR3 reads CSSSRNTGELFF. The CDR3 DNA follows: TGTTCCAGCAGTCGTAACACCGGGGAGCTGTTTTTT.

The chain joins TRBV18 to TRBJ1-5, with D possibly being TRBD1 (6 bases). The V gene's germline CDR1 is KGHSH and CDR2 LQKENI. The CDR3 spans 13 residues. The V end was cut by 6 bases, the J end by 3 bases, with 9 bases between. In nucleotides, the CDR3 is TGTGCCAGCTCCGCAGGGGCCAATCAGCCCCAGCATTTT. Translating gives CASSAGANQPQHF. The variable domain in full, completed from reference TRBV18 and TRBJ1-5, reads NAGVMQNPRHLVRRRGQEARLRCSPMKGHSHVYWYRQLPEEGLKFMVYLQKENIIDESGMPKERFSAEFPKEGPSILRIQQVVRGDSAAYFCASSAGANQPQHFGDGTRLSIL.

V gene TRBV20-1 combines with J gene TRBJ1-4; D remains unclear. The CDR3 covers 14 residues. Trimming shortened V by 3 bases and J by 2 bases, and 10 bases separated the two germline ends. Germline V gene lookup returns CDR1 DFQATT and CDR2 SNEGSKA (reference sequence). This chain's CDR3 is CSARDGRTNEKLFF. CDR3 coding DNA: TGCAGTGCTAGGGACGGAAGGACTAATGAAAAACTGTTTTTT.

CDR3 amino acids: CASSLTVGVRTDTQYF. The CDR3 DNA sequence: TGTGCCAGCAGCTTAACGGTCGGAGTGAGAACAGATACGCAGTATTTT. The chain uses TRBV7-2 and TRBJ2-3; D uncertain. V gave up 2 bases and J gave up 3 bases, with 15 bases separating them. The germline V gene encodes CDR1 SGHTA and CDR2 FQGNSA. This CDR3 spans 16 amino acids. The variable domain in full, completed from reference TRBV7-2 and TRBJ2-3, reads GAGVSQSPSNKVTEKGKDVELRCDPISGHTALYWYRQSLGQGLEFLIYFQGNSAPDKSGLPSDRFSAERTGGSVSTLTIQRTQQEDSAVYLCASSLTVGVRTDTQYFGPGTRLTVL.

This clonotype was seen more than once but under ten times. The J gene is TRBJ2-7, the V gene TRBV4-3; D not certain. The V end lost 2 bases, the J end lost 3 bases, and 11 bases lay between the germline ends. CDR1 and CDR2 (germline): LGHNA, YSLEER. The CDR3 is 14 residues long. The CDR3 DNA follows: TGCGCCAGCAGCCAAAGGTTTAGCAGCTACGAGCAGTACTTC. Translated: CASSQRFSSYEQYF.